One sample yielded the 8 T cell receptor beta chains listed below, sequenced in a study of T cell responses to AZD1222 COVID-19 vaccine. Generated by immunoSEQ multiplex PCR, the TCRdb table keeps only in-frame clones and is missing some. Of roughly 150,000 clones listed, nearly 95% are singletons. The source material was peripheral blood, sampled on day 0 of AZD1222 vaccination. These receptor sequences come from an adult in good health.

The V and J genes are TRBV19 and TRBJ2-1, with TRBD2 matching over 7 bases. With V trimmed by 4 bases and J by 3 bases, 3 bases remained unmatched. CDR1 and CDR2 from the germline V gene are LNHDA and SQIVND (reference sequence). This CDR3 contains 14 residues. In nucleotides, the CDR3 is TGTGCCAGTAGTAGGCTAGCGGACTACAATGAGCAGTTCTTC. Translating gives CASSRLADYNEQFF. The full variable domain, rest sourced from reference TRBV19 and TRBJ2-1, is DGGITQSPKYLFRKEGQNVTLSCEQNLNHDAMYWYRQDPGQGLRLIYYSQIVNDFQKGDIAEGYSVSREKKESFPLTVTSAQKNPTAFYLCASSRLADYNEQFFGPGTRLTVL.

The table lists this clone with a count of one. This CDR3 reads CASSLRGPYEQYF. The DNA of the CDR3 is TGTGCCAGCAGTTTAAGAGGCCCCTACGAGCAGTACTTC. This chain links TRBV28 with TRBJ2-7; D is unclear. The V end lost 2 bases, the J end lost 2 bases, and 7 bases lay between the germline ends. The CDR3 spans 13 residues. Germline-derived CDR1 and CDR2 are MDHEN and SYDVKM.

The chain has TRBV19 and TRBJ1-1; 7 bases fit TRBD1. Germline CDR1 and CDR2: LNHDA and SQIVND (reference sequence). This CDR3 comprises 13 residues. The V gene end was trimmed by 10 bases and the J gene end by 1 base; junction bases not matched to a gene: 6. The CDR3 reads CATKGQSNTEAFF. As DNA, the CDR3 is TGTGCCACCAAGGGACAGTCGAACACTGAAGCTTTCTTT.

V gene TRBV5-1 combines with J gene TRBJ1-1; tentative D call: TRBD1 (6 bases). Trimming pared 0 bases from V and 0 bases from J, leaving 9 bases between. The CDR3 spans 15 residues. The V gene's germline CDR1 is SGHRS and CDR2 YFSETQ. The CDR3 sequence is CASSLAGGLNTEAFF. Here the CDR3 DNA reads TGCGCCAGCAGCTTGGCGGGGGGCTTGAACACTGAAGCTTTCTTT.

The gene calls are TRBV7-3 and TRBJ2-7, with 10 bases lining up with TRBD1. The junction had 9 bases not matched to a gene; V was cut back by 6 bases and J by 7 bases. CDR3 size: 14 residues. Germline V CDR1 and CDR2: SGHTA, FQGTGA. The CDR3 DNA reads as TGTGCCAGCAGTTTAGGACAGGGGGTAAGGGAGCAGTACTTC. It specifies CASSLGQGVREQYF.

The chain carries TRBV19 and TRBJ1-4; D not resolved. V lost 5 bases to trimming and J lost 8 bases, with 12 bases between them. This CDR3 is built from 13 residues. Germline V gene data show CDR1 as LNHDA and CDR2 as SQIVND (reference sequence). The CDR3 region is CASSLPLGEKLFF. The CDR3 DNA reads as TGTGCCAGTAGTTTACCGCTTGGCGAAAAACTGTTTTTT.

The CDR3 DNA reads as TGTGCCAGCAGTCAGCCGTTGGGAAACACTGAAGCTTTCTTT. Translated: CASSQPLGNTEAFF. V gene TRBV28 combines with J gene TRBJ1-1; no reliable D call. The V end lost 5 bases, the J end lost 2 bases, and 12 bases lay between the germline ends. Germline V lookup: CDR1 MDHEN, CDR2 SYDVKM. This CDR3 comprises 14 residues.

This chain uses TRBV11-2 with TRBJ2-7; D gene unclear. Germline loops: CDR1 SGHAT, CDR2 FQNNGV. The V gene lost 1 base and the J gene lost 9 bases, with 10 bases spanning the gap. The CDR3 consists of 12 residues. In nucleotides, the CDR3 is TGTGCCAGCAGCTTAGGACTCCATTGGCAGTACTTC. Amino acid sequence: CASSLGLHWQYF. Filled out from reference TRBV11-2 and TRBJ2-7, the complete variable domain reads EAGVAQSPRYKIIEKRQSVAFWCNPISGHATLYWYQQILGQGPKLLIQFQNNGVVDDSQLPKDRFSAERLKGVDSTLKIQPAKLEDSAVYLCASSLGLHWQYFGPGTRLTVT.